This T cell receptor beta chain was found in a study of regulatory T cells in long-lasting Graves disease. Indicated time point: newly diagnosed GD, antithyroid drugs for less than 3 months. With RNA extracted from PBMCs as input, the TCR library was made. According to the study, TCR beta libraries were built with iRepertoire HTBI primers and CDR3-region Arm-PCR. In TCRdb, the multiplex PCR reads were re-called with MiXCR into one record per CDR3 protein. The table records about 450,000 distinct CDR3 sequences, about a sixth of them present only once. Details on this clonotype: This may be a read error, as it is one base from a much larger clone.

This CDR3 contains 16 residues. V was trimmed by 5 bases and J by 7 bases, leaving 20 bases between them. CDR1 is MNHEY, CDR2 SVGEGT, per germline. Another study also made use of these data, one on T cells in Graves' hyperthyroidism and ophthalmopathy.

The sample consisted of peripheral blood mononuclear cells (PBMCs), taken at new diagnosis, from a patient treated with antithyroid drugs. The chain recombines TRBV6-2 or TRBV6-3 with TRBJ2-2; D is possibly TRBD1 or TRBD2 (5 bases each). The source of this sequence is a woman aged 30 to 39 with Graves disease. DNA for the CDR3: TGTGCCAGCAGTAGTACCGGGACCTCGTTCATCGGGGAGCTGTTTTTT. Protein sequence: CASSSTGTSFIGELFF.